This T cell receptor beta chain was captured by sequencing in a study of blood T cell repertoires in COVID-19. This clone occurred a few times. Germline V gene sequence: CDR1 MDHEN, CDR2 SYDVKM. V lost 4 bases, J lost 7 bases, and 7 bases lay in between. The length of the CDR3 is 11 residues. Original processing notes: Estimation of nucleated cell counts relied on the amplification of reference gene primers. Repertoires were generated with immunoSEQ multiplex PCR, while TCRdb's copy carries only in-frame clones and drops some. V and J calls and clone size are as listed in that table; D and trimming were resolved from the DNA. Of approximately 90,000 clones in the sample, roughly 80% were seen once.

Input material: peripheral blood. This receptor was obtained from a man older than 75 with active or convalescent COVID-19. V and J are TRBV28 and TRBJ1-2, with D hard to call. CDR3 in DNA: TGTGCCAGCAGTTCCCCTCGTGGCTACACCTTC. Translation gives CASSSPRGYTF.